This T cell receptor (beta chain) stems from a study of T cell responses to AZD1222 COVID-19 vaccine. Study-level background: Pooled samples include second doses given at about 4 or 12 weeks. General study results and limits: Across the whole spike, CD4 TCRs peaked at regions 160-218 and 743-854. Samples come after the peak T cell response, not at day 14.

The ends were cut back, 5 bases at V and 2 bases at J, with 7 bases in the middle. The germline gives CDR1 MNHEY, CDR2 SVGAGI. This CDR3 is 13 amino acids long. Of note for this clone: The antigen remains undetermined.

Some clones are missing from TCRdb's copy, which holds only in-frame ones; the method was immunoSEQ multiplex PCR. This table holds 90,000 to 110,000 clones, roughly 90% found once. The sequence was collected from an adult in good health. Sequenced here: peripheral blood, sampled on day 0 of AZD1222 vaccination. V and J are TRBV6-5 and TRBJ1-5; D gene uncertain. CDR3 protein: CASSLRGNQPQHF. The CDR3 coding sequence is TGTGCCAGCAGTCTCCGAGGCAATCAGCCCCAGCATTTT.